Listed here is a single T cell receptor beta chain. Its antigen is not identified. V lost 2 bases and J lost 4, with 14 bases in between. This CDR3 contains 15 residues. Germline CDR1 and CDR2: MNHNS and SASEGT. This sample is drawn from a study of cytomegalovirus exposure and HLA in healthy donors. Whole-study context: Researchers found that approximately 80% of about 400 genotyped donors fell within the Caucasian-associated ancestry cluster.

The PCR contained 60 Vbeta and 13 Jbeta primers. Repertoires were generated with immunoSEQ multiplex PCR, while TCRdb's copy carries only in-frame clones and drops some. This table holds 250,000 to 350,000 clones, more than 80% found once. Study results and caveats: Exclusion applied to some V segments, including TRBV6-2 and TRBV6-3, as they were indistinguishable. Analyses of presence/absence relied on an assumption of roughly uniform sequencing depth across donors.

V usage is TRBV6-1 and J usage is TRBJ1-1; D not resolved. The sequencing input was PBMCs. The origin of this receptor is a man aged 35-49 years in good health and CMV-seropositive. The CDR3 DNA follows: TGTGCCAGCAGTGAAAGTGCGGGCGGCTTCACTGAAGCTTTCTTT. Encoded protein: CASSESAGGFTEAFF.